This T cell receptor beta chain was sequenced in a study of blood T cell repertoires in COVID-19. In the original processing: The authors estimated nucleated cell counts from reference gene primer amplification. This table comes from immunoSEQ multiplex PCR, and its TCRdb copy is limited to in-frame clones, with some not included. D and trimming were read from the DNA, whereas the V and J calls and clone size are those reported in that table. Among under 95,000 clones, 75% to 90% were seen once, and the ten largest hold approximately 19%. The CDR3 spans 16 residues. Trimming stripped 3 bases from V and 2 bases from J, with 14 bases between. Germline loops: CDR1 LNHDA, CDR2 SQIVND (reference sequence).

Material for sequencing was peripheral blood. This chain joins TRBV19 and TRBJ1-5, with a weak D call TRBD1 (6 bases). This sequence was found in an elderly woman with acute or convalescent COVID-19. The CDR3 DNA reads as TGTGCCAGTAGTATCAGTAGAGGGGGAGGCAATCAGCCCCAGCATTTT. It translates to CASSISRGGGNQPQHF.